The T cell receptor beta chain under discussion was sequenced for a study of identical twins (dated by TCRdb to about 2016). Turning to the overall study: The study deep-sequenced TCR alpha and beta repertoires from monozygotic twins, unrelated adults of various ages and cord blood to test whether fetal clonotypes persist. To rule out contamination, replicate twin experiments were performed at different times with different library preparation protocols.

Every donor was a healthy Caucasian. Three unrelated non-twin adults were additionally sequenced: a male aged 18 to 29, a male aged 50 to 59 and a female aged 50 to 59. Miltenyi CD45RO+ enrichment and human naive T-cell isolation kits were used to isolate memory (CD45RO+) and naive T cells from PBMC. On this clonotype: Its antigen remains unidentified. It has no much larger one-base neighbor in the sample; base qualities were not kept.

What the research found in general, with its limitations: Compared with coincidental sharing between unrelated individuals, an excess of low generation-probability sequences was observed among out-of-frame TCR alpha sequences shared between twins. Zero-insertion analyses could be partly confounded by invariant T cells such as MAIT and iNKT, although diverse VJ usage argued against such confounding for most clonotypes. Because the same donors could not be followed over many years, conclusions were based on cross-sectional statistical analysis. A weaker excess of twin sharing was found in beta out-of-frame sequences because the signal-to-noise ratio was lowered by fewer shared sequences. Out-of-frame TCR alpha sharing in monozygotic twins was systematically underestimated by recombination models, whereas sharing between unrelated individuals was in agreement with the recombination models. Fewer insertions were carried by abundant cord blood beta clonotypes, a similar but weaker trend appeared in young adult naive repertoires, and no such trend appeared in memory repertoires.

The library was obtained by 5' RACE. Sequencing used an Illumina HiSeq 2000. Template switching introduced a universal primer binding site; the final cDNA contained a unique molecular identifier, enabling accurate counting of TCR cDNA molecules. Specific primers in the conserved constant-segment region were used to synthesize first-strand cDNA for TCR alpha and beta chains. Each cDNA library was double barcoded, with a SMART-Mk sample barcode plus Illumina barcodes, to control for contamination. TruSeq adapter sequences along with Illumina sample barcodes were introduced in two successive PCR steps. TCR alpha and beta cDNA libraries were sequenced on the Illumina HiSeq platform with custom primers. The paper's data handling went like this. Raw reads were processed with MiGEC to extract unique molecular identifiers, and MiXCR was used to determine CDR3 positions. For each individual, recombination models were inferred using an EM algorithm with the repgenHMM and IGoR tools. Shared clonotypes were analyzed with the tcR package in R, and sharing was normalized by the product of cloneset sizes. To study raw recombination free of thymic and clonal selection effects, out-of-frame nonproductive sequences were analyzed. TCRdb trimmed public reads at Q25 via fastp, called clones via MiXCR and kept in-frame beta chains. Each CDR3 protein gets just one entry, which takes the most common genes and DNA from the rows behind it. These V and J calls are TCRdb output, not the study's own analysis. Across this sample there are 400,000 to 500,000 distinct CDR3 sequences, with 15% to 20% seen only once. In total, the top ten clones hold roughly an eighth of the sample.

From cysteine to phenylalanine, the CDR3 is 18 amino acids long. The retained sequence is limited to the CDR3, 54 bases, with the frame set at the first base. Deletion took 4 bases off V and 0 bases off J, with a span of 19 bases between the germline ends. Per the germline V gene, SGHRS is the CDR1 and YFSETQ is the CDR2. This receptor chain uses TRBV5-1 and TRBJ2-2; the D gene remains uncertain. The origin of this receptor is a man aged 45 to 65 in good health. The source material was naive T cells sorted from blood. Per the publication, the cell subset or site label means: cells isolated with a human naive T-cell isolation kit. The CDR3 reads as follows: CASSPAARTPANTGELFF. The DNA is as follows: TGCGCCAGCAGCCCGGCGGCCAGGACCCCTGCGAACACCGGGGAGCTGTTTTTT. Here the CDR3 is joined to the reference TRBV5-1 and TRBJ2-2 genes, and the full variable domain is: KAGVTQTPRYLIKTRGQQVTLSCSPISGHRSVSWYQQTPGQGLQFLFEYFSETQRNKGNFPGRFSGRQFSNSRSEMNVSTLELGDSALYLCASSPAARTPANTGELFFGEGSRLTVL.